Given below is one T cell receptor (beta chain) in context. The antigen it binds to is not known. Base qualities are not recorded, but no much larger clone differs from it by a single base. Participants in the prospective study were aged roughly 18 to 100 years, lived in 24 United States geographic areas, and enrolled through a virtual design. Cohort assignment in the prospective study relied on participant-reported clinical history from a screening survey and a study questionnaire. Exposed participants had been in contact with someone with a PCR-confirmed or clinician-diagnosed COVID-19 case within 2 weeks of study entry. Mobile phlebotomists in the prospective study collected whole blood, serum and a nasopharyngeal or oropharyngeal swab from every participant. Participants in the prospective study had the option to provide additional blood draws and questionnaires over an approximately 2-month period. Before DNA extraction, blood samples from the prospective study were shipped at room temperature or frozen.

The immunoSEQ Assay, a bias-controlled multiplex PCR, was used to amplify TCRbeta CDR3 regions from genomic DNA. The source study handled its data this way. Within the assay, amplification of reference gene primers was used to estimate how many nucleated cells each sample contained. Sequence reads were collapsed and filtered to measure the absolute abundance of every unique TCRbeta CDR3 rearrangement. For each sample, productive Simpson clonality was calculated by taking the square root of Simpson's diversity index across productive rearrangements. TCRdb took this table from immuneACCESS and kept in-frame rearrangements with V and J called. Such tables lack part of the clones; where checked against another copy, unresolved V genes explain under half of the gap, and the rest is unexplained. The V and J calls and the clone size are those of that table, but D and trimming were determined from the DNA. In all, the sample holds 350,000 or so clones, and almost 90% of those were seen once. Jointly, the top ten make up just over 1% of the sample.

In the germline V gene (reference sequence), CDR1 corresponds to MNHEY and CDR2 to SMNVEV. V has 4 bases trimmed and J has 14 bases trimmed; junction bases matching no gene number 9. The CDR3 has 13 amino acids, counting the end cysteine and phenylalanine. Only the CDR3 DNA is retained, 39 bases long and in frame from the first base. This entry belongs to a study of blood T cell repertoires in COVID-19 (dated by TCRdb to 2019 to 2021). Concerning the study at large: Samples covering the acute and convalescent phases of COVID-19 were provided by collaborators in the United States, Italy and Spain. Deeply sampled blood TCRbeta repertoires from subjects exposed to, actively infected with, or recovered from COVID-19 were included in the dataset. The repertoires were released in a freely available public database meant as a resource for research on the immune response to SARS-CoV-2. Where available, HLA class I and class II types were taken from metadata supplied by the sample provider and were not determined by assay-based typing. Nearly every sample came with metadata listing a de-identified subject ID, COVID-19 status, age in years and sex. The prospective study material was composed of cDNA or gDNA derived from T cells, B-cell-depleted T cells, or PBMCs. The samples were drawn from two sources: the first 160 participants of the ongoing ImmuneRACE study, and 1,000 to 1,500 subjects contributed by 6 global collaborators. The full study reports these points: The amount of clinical and demographic metadata varied by source and participant and was provided uncurated.

The rearrangement joined TRBV27 to TRBJ2-5, with TRBD2 identical over 11 junction bases. The origin of this receptor is a woman aged 30 to 39 who had been exposed to COVID-19. What was sequenced was PBMCs or T cells enriched from blood (not recorded which). CDR3 sequence: CASSSGTSGRGYF. The DNA reads as follows: TGTGCCAGCAGTTCCGGGACTAGCGGAAGGGGTTACTTC.